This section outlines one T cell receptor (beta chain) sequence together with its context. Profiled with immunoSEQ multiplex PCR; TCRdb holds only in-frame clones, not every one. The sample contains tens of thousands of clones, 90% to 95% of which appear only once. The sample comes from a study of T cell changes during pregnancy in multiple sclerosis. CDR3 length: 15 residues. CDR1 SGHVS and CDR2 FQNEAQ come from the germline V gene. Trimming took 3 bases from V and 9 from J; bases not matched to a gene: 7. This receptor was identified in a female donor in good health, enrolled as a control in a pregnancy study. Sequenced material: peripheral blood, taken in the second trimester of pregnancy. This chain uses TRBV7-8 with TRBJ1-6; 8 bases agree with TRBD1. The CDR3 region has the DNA TGTGCCAGCAGCTTTGGACAGGGAGTCTTTTCACCCCTCCACTTT. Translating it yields CASSFGQGVFSPLHF. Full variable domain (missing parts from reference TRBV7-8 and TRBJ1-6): GAGVSQSPRYKVAKRGQDVALRCDPISGHVSLFWYQQALGQGPEFLTYFQNEAQLDKSGLPSDRFFAERPEGSVSTLKIQRTQQEDSAVYLCASSFGQGVFSPLHFGNGTRLTVT.